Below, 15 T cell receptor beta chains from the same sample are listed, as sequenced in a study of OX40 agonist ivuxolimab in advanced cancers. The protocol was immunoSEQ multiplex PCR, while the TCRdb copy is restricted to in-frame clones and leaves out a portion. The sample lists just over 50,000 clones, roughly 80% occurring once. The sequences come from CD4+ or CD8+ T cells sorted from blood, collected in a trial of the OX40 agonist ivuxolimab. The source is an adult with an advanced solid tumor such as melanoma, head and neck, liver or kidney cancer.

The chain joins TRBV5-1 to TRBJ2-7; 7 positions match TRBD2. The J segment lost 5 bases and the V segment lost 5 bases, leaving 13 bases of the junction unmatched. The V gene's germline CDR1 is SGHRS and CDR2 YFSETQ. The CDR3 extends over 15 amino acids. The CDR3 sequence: CASRLGAGPANEQYF. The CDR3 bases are TGCGCCAGCAGACTAGGAGCGGGACCGGCCAACGAGCAGTACTTC. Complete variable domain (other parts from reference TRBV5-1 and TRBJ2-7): KAGVTQTPRYLIKTRGQQVTLSCSPISGHRSVSWYQQTPGQGLQFLFEYFSETQRNKGNFPGRFSGRQFSNSRSEMNVSTLELGDSALYLCASRLGAGPANEQYFGPGTRLTVT.

The CDR3 DNA sequence: TGTGCCACCAGCCTTGAAGCGGGGACCGGGGAGCTGTTTTTT. Translation gives CATSLEAGTGELFF. The rearrangement links TRBV15 to TRBJ2-2, with TRBD2 matching 7 bases. The V gene end was trimmed by 5 bases and the J gene end by 5 bases; junction bases not matched to a gene: 5. This CDR3 has 14 residues. CDR1 is LNHNV, CDR2 YYDKDF, per germline (reference sequence).

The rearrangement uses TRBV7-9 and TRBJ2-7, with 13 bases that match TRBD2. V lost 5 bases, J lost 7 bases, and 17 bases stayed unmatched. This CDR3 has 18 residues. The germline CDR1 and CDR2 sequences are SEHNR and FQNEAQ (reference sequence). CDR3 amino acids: CASSPGTSGNPPLEEQYF. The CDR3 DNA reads TGTGCCAGCAGCCCGGGGACTAGCGGGAACCCCCCACTGGAGGAGCAGTACTTC.

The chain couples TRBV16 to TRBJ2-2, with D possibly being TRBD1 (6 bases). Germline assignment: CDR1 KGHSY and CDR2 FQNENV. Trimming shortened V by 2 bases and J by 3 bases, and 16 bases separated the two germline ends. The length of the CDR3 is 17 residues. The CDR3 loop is CASSQSFRGHYTGELFF. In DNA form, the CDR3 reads TGTGCCAGCAGCCAAAGCTTTAGGGGACACTACACCGGGGAGCTGTTTTTT.

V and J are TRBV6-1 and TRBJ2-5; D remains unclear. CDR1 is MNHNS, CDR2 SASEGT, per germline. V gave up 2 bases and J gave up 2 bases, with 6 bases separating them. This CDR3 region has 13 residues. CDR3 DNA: TGTGCCAGCAGTGAACAACTACAAGAGACCCAGTACTTC. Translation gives CASSEQLQETQYF.

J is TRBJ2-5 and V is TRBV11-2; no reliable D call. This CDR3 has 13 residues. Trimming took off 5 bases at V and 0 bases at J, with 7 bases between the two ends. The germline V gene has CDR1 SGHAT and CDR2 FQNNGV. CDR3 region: CASSGWYQETQYF. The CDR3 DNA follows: TGTGCCAGCAGCGGTTGGTACCAAGAGACCCAGTACTTC.

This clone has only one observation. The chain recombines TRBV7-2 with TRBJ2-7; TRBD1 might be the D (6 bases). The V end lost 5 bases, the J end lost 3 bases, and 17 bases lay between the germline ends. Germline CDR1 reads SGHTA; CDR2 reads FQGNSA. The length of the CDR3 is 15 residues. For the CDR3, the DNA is TGTGCCAGCAGCACCTCGACAGGAAGTTTCTACGAGCAGTACTTC. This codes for CASSTSTGSFYEQYF.

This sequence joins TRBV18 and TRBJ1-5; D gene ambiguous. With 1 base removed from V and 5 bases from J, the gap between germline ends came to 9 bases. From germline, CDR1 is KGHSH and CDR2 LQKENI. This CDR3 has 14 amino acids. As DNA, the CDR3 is TGTGCCAGCTCACCACAGGGTAGGGATCAGCCCCAGCATTTT. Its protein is CASSPQGRDQPQHF.

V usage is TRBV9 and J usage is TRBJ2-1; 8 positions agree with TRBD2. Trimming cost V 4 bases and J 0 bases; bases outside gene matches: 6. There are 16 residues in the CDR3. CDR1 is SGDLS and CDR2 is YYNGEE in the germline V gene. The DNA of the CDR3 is TGTGCCAGCAGCCCCCCGGGACTAGGCTCCTACAATGAGCAGTTCTTC. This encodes CASSPPGLGSYNEQFF.

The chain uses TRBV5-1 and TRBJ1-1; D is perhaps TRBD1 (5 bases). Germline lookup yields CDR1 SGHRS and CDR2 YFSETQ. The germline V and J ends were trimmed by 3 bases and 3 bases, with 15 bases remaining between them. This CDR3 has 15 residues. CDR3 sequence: CASSSDPGGDTEAFF. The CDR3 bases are TGCGCCAGCAGCTCCGACCCCGGAGGGGACACTGAAGCTTTCTTT.

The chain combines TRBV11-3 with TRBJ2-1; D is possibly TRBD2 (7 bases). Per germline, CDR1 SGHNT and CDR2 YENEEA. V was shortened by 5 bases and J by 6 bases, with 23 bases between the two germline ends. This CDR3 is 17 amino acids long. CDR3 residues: CASSPVSGRGLRNEQFF. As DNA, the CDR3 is TGTGCCAGCAGCCCCGTAAGCGGGCGGGGGCTCCGCAATGAGCAGTTCTTC.

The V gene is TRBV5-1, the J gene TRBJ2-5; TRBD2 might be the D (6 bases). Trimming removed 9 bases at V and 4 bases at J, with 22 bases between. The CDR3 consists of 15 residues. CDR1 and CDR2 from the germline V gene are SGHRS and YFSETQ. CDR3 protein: CATGWGLQTRETQYF. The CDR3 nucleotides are TGCGCCACCGGATGGGGACTCCAAACGAGAGAGACCCAGTACTTC.

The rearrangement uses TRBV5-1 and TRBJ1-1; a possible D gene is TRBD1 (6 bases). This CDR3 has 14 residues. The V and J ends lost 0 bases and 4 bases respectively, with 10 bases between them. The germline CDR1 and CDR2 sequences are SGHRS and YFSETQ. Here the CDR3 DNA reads TGCGCCAGCAGCTTGGCAGGGGCTGGCACTGAAGCTTTCTTT. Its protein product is CASSLAGAGTEAFF.

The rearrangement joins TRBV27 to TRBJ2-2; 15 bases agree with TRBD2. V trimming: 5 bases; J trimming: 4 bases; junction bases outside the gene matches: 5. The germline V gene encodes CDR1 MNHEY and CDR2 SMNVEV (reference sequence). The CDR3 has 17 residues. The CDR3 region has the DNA TGTGCCAGCAGTCCGGGACTAGCGGGAGGACCCACCGGGGAGCTGTTTTTT. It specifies CASSPGLAGGPTGELFF.

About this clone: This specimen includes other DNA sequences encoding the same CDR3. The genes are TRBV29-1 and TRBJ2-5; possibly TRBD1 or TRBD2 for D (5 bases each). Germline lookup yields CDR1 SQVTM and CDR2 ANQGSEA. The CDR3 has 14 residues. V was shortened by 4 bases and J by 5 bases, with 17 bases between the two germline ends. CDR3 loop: CSVVDIGTFETQYF. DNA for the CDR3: TGCAGCGTTGTCGACATAGGGACGTTTGAGACCCAGTACTTC.